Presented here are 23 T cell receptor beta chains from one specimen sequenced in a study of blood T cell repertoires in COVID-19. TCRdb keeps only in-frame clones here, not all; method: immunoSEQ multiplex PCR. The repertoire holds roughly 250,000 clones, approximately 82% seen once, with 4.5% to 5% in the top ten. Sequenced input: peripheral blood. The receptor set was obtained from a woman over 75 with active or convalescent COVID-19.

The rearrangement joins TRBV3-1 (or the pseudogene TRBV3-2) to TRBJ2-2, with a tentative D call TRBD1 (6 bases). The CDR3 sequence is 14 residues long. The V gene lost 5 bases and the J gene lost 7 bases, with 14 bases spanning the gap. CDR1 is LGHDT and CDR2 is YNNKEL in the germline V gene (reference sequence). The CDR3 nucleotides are TGTGCCAGCAGCGAAAAGGGGGATTACGGGGAGCTGTTTTTT. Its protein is CASSEKGDYGELFF.

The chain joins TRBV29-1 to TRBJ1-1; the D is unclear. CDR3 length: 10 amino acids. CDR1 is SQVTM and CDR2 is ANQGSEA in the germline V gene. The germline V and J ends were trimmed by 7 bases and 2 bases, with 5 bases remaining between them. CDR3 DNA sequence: TGCAGCGCATTAAACACTGAAGCTTTCTTT. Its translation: CSALNTEAFF.

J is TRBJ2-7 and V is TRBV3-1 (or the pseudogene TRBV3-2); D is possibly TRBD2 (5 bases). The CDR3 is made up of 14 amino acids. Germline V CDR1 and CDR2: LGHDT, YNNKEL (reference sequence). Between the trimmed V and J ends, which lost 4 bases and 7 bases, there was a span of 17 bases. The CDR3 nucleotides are TGTGCCAGCAGCCCCTGGGGTGGATCGGGGGAGCAGTACTTC. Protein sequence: CASSPWGGSGEQYF.

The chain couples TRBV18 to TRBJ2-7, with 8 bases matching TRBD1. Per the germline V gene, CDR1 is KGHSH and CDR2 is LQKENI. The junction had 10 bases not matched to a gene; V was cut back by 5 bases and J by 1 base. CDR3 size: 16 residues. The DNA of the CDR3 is TGTGCCAGCTCATCGTCACAGGGGGTGAATTCCTACGAGCAGTACTTC. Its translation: CASSSSQGVNSYEQYF. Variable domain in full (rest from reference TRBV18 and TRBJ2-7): NAGVMQNPRHLVRRRGQEARLRCSPMKGHSHVYWYRQLPEEGLKFMVYLQKENIIDESGMPKERFSAEFPKEGPSILRIQQVVRGDSAAYFCASSSSQGVNSYEQYFGPGTRLTVT.

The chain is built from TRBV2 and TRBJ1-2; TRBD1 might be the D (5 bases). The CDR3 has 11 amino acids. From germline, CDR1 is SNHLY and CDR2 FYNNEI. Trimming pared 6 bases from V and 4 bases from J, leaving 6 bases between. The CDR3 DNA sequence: TGTGCCAGCAGCCAGGGCTATGGCTACACCTTC. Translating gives CASSQGYGYTF.

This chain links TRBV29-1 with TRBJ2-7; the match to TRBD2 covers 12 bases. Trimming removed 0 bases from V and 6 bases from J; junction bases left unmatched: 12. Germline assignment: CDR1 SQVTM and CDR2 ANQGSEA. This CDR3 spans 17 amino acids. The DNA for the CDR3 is TGCAGCGTTGAAGATCGTTCTAGCGGGGGGGCAAGTGGCGAGCAGTACTTC. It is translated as CSVEDRSSGGASGEQYF.

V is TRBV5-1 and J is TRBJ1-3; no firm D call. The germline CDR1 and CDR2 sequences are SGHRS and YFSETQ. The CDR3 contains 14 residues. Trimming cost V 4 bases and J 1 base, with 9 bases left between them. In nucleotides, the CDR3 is TGCGCCAGCAGCCAATACGGGTCTGGAAACACCATATATTTT. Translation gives CASSQYGSGNTIYF.

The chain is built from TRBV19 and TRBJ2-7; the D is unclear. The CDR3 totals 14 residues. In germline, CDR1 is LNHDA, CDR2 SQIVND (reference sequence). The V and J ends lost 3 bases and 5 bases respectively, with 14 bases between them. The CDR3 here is CASSMVASANEQYF. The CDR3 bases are TGTGCCAGTAGTATGGTGGCCAGCGCCAACGAGCAGTACTTC.

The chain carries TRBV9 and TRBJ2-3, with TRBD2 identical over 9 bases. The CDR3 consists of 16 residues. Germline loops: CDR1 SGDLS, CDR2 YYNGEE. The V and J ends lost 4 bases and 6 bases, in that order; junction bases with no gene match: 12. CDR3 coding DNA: TGTGCCAGCAGCCCCCCCGGCGGGGGGGCACCCGATACGCAGTATTTT. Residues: CASSPPGGGAPDTQYF. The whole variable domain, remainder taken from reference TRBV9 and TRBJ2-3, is DSGVTQTPKHLITATGQRVTLRCSPRSGDLSVYWYQQSLDQGLQFLIQYYNGEERAKGNILERFSAQQFPDLHSELNLSSLELGDSALYFCASSPPGGGAPDTQYFGPGTRLTVL.

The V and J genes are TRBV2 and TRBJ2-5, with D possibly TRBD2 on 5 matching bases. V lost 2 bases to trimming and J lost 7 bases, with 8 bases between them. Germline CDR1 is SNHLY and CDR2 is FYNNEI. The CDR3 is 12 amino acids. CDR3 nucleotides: TGTGCCAGCAGTGAACGTGAGGGGACCCAGTACTTC. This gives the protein CASSEREGTQYF.

The CDR3, as DNA: TGTGCCAGCAGACGAGACAGGGTAATCAATCAGCCCCAGCATTTT. Translating gives CASRRDRVINQPQHF. J is TRBJ1-5 and V is TRBV6-5, with 7 positions matching TRBD1. From germline, CDR1 is MNHEY and CDR2 SVGAGI. The V gene end was trimmed by 6 bases and the J gene end by 3 bases; junction bases not matched to a gene: 8. The CDR3 is 15 residues long.

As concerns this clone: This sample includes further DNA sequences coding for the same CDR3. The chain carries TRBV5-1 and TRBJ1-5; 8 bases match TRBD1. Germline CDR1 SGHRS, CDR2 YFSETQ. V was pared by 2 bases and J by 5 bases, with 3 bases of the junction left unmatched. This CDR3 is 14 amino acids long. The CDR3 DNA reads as TGCGCCAGCAGCTTTACAGGGGGGGATCAGCCCCAGCATTTT. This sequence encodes CASSFTGGDQPQHF.

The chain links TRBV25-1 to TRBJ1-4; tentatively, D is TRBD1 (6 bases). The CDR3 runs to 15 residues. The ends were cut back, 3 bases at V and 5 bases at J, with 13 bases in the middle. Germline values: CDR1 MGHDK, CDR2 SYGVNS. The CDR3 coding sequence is TGTGCCAGCAGTGACCCAGGGGTTACGAATGAAAAACTGTTTTTT. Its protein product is CASSDPGVTNEKLFF. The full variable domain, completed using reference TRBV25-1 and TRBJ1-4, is EADIYQTPRYLVIGTGKKITLECSQTMGHDKMYWYQQDPGMELHLIHYSYGVNSTEKGDLSSESTVSRIRTEHFPLTLESARPSHTSQYLCASSDPGVTNEKLFFGSGTQLSVL.

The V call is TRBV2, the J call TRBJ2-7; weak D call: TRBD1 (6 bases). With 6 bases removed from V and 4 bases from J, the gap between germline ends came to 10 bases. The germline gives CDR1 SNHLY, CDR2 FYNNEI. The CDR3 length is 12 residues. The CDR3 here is CASRPDRYEQYF. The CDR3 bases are TGTGCCAGCAGGCCTGACAGGTACGAGCAGTACTTC.

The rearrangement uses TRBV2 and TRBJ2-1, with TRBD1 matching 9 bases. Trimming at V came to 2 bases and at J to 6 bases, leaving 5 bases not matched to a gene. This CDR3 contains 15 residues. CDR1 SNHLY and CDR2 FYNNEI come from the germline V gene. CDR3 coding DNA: TGTGCCAGCAGTGAATGGGGACAGGGTTCCAATGAGCAGTTCTTC. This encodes CASSEWGQGSNEQFF.

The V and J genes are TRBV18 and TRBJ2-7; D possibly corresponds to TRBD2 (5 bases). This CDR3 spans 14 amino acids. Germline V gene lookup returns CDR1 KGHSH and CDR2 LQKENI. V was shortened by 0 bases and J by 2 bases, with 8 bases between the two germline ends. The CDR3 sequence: CASSPPSGTYEQYF. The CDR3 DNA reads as TGTGCCAGCTCACCACCGAGCGGTACCTACGAGCAGTACTTC.

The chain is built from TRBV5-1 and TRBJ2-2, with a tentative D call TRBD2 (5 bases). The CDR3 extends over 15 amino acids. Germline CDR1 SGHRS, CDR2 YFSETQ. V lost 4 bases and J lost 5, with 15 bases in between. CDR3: CASSPRSGPTGELFF. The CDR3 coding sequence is TGCGCCAGCAGCCCTCGGAGCGGTCCGACCGGGGAGCTGTTTTTT.

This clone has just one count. The DNA of the CDR3 is TGTGCCAGCAGTGGTACAGGGGACCCCCAGCATTTT. Its translation: CASSGTGDPQHF. The chain couples TRBV2 to TRBJ1-5, with 7 bases lining up with TRBD1. The germline CDR1 and CDR2 sequences are SNHLY and FYNNEI. This CDR3 region has 12 residues. Losses at the gene ends were 4 bases for V and 10 bases for J; bases not matched to a gene: 4.

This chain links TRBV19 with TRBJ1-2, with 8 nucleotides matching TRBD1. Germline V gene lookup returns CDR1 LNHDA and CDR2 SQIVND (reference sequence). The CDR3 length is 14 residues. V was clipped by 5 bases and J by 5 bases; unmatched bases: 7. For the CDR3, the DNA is TGTGCCAGTAGTGTCGACAGGGGAGGTTATGGCTACACCTTC. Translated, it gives CASSVDRGGYGYTF.

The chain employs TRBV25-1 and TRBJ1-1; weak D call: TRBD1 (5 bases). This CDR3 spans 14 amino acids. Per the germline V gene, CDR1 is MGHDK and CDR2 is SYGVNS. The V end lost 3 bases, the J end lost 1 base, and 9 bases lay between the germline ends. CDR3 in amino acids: CASSEGPANTEAFF. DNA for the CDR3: TGTGCCAGCAGTGAGGGGCCGGCGAACACTGAAGCTTTCTTT.

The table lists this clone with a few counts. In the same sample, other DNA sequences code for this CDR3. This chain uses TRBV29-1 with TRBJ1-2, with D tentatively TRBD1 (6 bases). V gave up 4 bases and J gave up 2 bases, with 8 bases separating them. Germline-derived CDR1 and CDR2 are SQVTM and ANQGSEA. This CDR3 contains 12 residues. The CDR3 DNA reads TGCAGCGTTGCGGACAGCAACTATGGCTACACCTTC. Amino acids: CSVADSNYGYTF.

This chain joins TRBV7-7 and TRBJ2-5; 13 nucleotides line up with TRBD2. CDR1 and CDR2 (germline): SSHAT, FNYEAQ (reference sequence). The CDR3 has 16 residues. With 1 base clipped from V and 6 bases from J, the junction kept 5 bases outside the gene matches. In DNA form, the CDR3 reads TGTGCCAGCAGCTTAGTCACTAGCGGGGGGGCCCAGACCCAGTACTTC. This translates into CASSLVTSGGAQTQYF.

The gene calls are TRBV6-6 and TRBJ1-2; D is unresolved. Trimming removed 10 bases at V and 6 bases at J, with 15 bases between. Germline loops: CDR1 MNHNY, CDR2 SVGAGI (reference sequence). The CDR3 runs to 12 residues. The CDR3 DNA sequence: TGTGCCACCGGCGAAAACCGGGATGGCTACACCTTC. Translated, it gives CATGENRDGYTF.